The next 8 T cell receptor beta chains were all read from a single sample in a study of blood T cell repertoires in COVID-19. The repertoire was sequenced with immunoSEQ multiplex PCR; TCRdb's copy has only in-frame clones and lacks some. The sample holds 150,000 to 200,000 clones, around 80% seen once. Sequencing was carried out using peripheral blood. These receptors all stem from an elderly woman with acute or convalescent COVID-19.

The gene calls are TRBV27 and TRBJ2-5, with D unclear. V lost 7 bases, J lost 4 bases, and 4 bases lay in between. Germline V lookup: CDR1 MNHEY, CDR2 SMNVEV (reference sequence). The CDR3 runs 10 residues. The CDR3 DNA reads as TGTGCCAGCACCAGAGAGACCCAGTACTTC. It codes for CASTRETQYF.

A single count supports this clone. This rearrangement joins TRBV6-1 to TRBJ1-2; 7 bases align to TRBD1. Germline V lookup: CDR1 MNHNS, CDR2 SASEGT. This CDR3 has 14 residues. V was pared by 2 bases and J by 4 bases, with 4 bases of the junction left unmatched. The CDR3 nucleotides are TGTGCCAGCAGTGAATTGGCAGGGGGCTATGGCTACACCTTC. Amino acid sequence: CASSELAGGYGYTF.

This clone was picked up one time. The CDR3 DNA follows: TGTGCCAGCTCACCACTCCCCGGGGGAGATACGCAGTATTTT. Amino acid sequence: CASSPLPGGDTQYF. The chain has TRBV18 and TRBJ2-3; possibly TRBD2 for D (6 bases). Between the trimmed V and J ends, which lost 1 base and 5 bases, there was a span of 10 bases. CDR3 size: 14 residues. The germline V gene has CDR1 KGHSH and CDR2 LQKENI.

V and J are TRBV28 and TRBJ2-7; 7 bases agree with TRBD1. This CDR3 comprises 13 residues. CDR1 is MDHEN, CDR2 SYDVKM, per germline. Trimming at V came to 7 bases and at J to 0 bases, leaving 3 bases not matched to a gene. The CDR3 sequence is CASMGTDSYEQYF. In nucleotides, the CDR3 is TGTGCCAGCATGGGGACAGACTCCTACGAGCAGTACTTC.

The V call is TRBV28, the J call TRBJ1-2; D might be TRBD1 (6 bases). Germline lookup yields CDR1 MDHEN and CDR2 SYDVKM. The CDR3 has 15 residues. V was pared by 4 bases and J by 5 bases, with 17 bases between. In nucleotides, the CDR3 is TGTGCCAGCAGTTATGGGGCAGGGGCCCCTTATGGCTACACCTTC. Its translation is CASSYGAGAPYGYTF.

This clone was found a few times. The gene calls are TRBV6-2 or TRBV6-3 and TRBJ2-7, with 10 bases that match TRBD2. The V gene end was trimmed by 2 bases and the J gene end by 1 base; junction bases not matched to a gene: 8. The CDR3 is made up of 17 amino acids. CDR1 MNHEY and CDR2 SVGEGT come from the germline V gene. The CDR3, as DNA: TGTGCCAGCAGTTACGGGCTAGCGGGGGCGAAATCCTACGAGCAGTACTTC. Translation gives CASSYGLAGAKSYEQYF.

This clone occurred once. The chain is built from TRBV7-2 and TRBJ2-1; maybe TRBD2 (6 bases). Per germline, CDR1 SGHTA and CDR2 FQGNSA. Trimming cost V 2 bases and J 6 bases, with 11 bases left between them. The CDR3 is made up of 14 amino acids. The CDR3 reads CASSLRVGSNEQFF. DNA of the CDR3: TGTGCCAGCAGCTTACGGGTCGGGAGCAATGAGCAGTTCTTC.

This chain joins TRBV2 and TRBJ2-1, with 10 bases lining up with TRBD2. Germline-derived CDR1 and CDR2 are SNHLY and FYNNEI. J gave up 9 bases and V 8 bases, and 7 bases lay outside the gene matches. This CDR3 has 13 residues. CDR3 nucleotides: TGTGCCAGCGGGCCGGGACTAGCGCGTGAGCAGTTCTTC. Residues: CASGPGLAREQFF.